The rows below give T cell receptor beta chains drawn from one sample of a study of cytomegalovirus exposure and HLA in healthy donors. Using immunoSEQ multiplex PCR, the repertoire was profiled, and TCRdb retains in-frame clones only, with some absent. The sample has approximately 150,000 clones, around 85% seen once. Sequencing used PBMCs. These receptors were collected from a man aged 50 or older in good health and CMV-seropositive. CDR3s include the opening cysteine and the closing phenylalanine or tryptophan. A D gene is named only where the DNA matches it firmly. Clone size is given for some rows only: seen once, a few or many times, or a class if the clone is expanded.

j_call v_call clone_size d_call cdr3_aa cdr3_nt
TRBJ2-1 TRBV25-1 few NA CASSGTITGIDEQFF TGTGCCAGCAGTGGGACGATTACAGGAATCGATGAGCAGTTCTTC
TRBJ2-7 TRBV5-1 NA TRBD2 CASSTPSGRAINEQYF TGCGCCAGCAGCACACCTAGCGGGAGGGCCATCAACGAGCAGTACTTC
TRBJ1-5 TRBV6-1 NA TRBD1 CASNKGAWSNQPQHF TGTGCCAGCAACAAGGGGGCGTGGAGCAATCAGCCCCAGCATTTT
TRBJ2-5 TRBV29-1 few TRBD2 CSVEGLAGGRTWETQYF TGCAGCGTTGAGGGACTAGCGGGAGGAAGAACGTGGGAGACCCAGTACTTC
TRBJ2-5 TRBV7-9 NA TRBD1 CASSQRTGQETQYF TGTGCCAGCAGCCAACGGACAGGCCAAGAGACCCAGTACTTC
TRBJ1-4 TRBV30 NA NA CAWSFNEKLFF TGTGCCTGGAGCTTTAATGAAAAACTGTTTTTT
TRBJ2-7 TRBV18 NA TRBD2 CASSRGGSSYEQYF TGTGCCAGCTCACGCGGCGGGAGCTCCTACGAGCAGTACTTC
TRBJ1-2 TRBV5-4 NA NA CASRASGGYTF TGTGCCAGCAGGGCGTCGGGAGGCTACACCTTC
TRBJ2-1 TRBV19 NA TRBD1 CASRNRGANNEQFF TGTGCCAGTAGGAACAGGGGGGCCAACAATGAGCAGTTCTTC
TRBJ1-1 TRBV20-1 NA NA CSSPGNTEAFF TGCAGTTCCCCAGGGAACACTGAAGCTTTCTTT
TRBJ1-2 TRBV6-1 NA NA CASRFSSSYGYTF TGTGCCAGCAGGTTTTCCAGTTCCTATGGCTACACCTTC
TRBJ2-3 TRBV7-9 NA NA CASSPEGGGKNTQYF TGTGCCAGCAGCCCAGAAGGGGGGGGGAAGAATACGCAGTATTTT
TRBJ2-7 TRBV6-6 NA NA CASSLSGSSYEQYF TGTGCCAGCAGTTTGAGCGGTAGCTCCTACGAGCAGTACTTC
TRBJ2-3 TRBV4-1 NA TRBD2 CASSPRLAGGTDTQYF TGCGCCAGCAGCCCCCGCCTAGCGGGTGGCACAGATACGCAGTATTTT
TRBJ2-2 TRBV5-4 NA NA CASSLGKLKNTGELFF TGTGCCAGCAGCTTGGGAAAACTCAAGAACACCGGGGAGCTGTTTTTT
TRBJ1-1 TRBV15 few TRBD1 CATSRDRGLGEAFF TGTGCCACCAGCAGGGACAGGGGGCTCGGTGAAGCTTTCTTT
TRBJ1-1 TRBV5-1 NA TRBD1 CASRLGTGNTEAFF TGCGCCAGCAGGCTCGGGACAGGGAACACTGAAGCTTTCTTT
TRBJ2-1 TRBV7-9 NA TRBD2 CASRLGTSGVNEQFF TGTGCCAGCAGATTGGGGACTAGCGGGGTTAATGAGCAGTTCTTC
TRBJ1-5 TRBV18 NA NA CASSLQGGNQPQHF TGTGCCAGCTCGCTACAGGGAGGCAATCAGCCCCAGCATTTT
TRBJ2-7 TRBV4-3 NA NA CASSQGGRGSYEQYF TGCGCCAGCAGCCAAGGGGGTCGGGGGTCCTACGAGCAGTACTTC
TRBJ2-1 TRBV5-1 NA TRBD2 CASSLAPTSGGPGAYNEQFF TGCGCCAGCAGCTTGGCCCCGACTAGCGGGGGGCCTGGGGCCTACAATGAGCAGTTCTTC
TRBJ2-4 TRBV28 NA TRBD1 CASRTGDRGANIQYF TGTGCCAGTCGCACGGGGGACAGGGGTGCGAACATTCAGTACTTC
TRBJ1-5 TRBV5-1 NA NA CASSLGVRAGSGNQPQHF TGCGCCAGCAGCCTCGGGGTTAGGGCAGGCTCGGGGAATCAGCCCCAGCATTTT
TRBJ1-3 TRBV14 NA TRBD1 CASSQDERDRASGNTIYF TGTGCCAGCAGCCAAGACGAAAGGGACAGGGCCTCTGGAAACACCATATATTTT
TRBJ1-2 TRBV7-9 NA NA CASSLAGVFGYTF TGTGCCAGCAGCTTAGCAGGGGTGTTTGGCTACACCTTC
TRBJ2-2 TRBV19 NA TRBD1 CASSITQGVSGLFF TGTGCCAGTAGTATAACGCAGGGGGTGAGCGGCCTGTTTTTT
TRBJ1-2 TRBV6-5 NA NA CASSYSETQRISGYTF TGTGCCAGCAGTTACAGCGAGACTCAGAGGATAAGTGGCTACACCTTC
TRBJ2-2 TRBV30 once NA CAWSPPPAGELFF TGTGCCTGGAGTCCCCCCCCCGCCGGGGAGCTGTTTTTT
TRBJ1-2 TRBV29-1 NA NA CSVGTDNYGYTF TGCAGCGTGGGGACTGATAACTATGGCTACACCTTC
TRBJ2-7 TRBV30 NA TRBD2 CAWRLAPTYEQYF TGTGCCTGGAGACTAGCGCCTACCTACGAGCAGTACTTC
TRBJ1-5 TRBV10-3 NA TRBD1 CAISEGTEFNQPQHF TGTGCCATCAGTGAGGGGACAGAATTCAATCAGCCCCAGCATTTT
TRBJ1-4 TRBV11-2 few TRBD1 CASSPDRGGVVRLFF TGTGCCAGCAGCCCCGACAGGGGGGGAGTTGTGAGGCTGTTTTTT
TRBJ2-5 TRBV7-9 few TRBD2 CASSFSSGRETQYF TGTGCCAGCAGCTTCTCTAGCGGGAGAGAGACCCAGTACTTC
TRBJ2-7 TRBV4-1 NA TRBD2 CASSQASGGYEQYF TGCGCCAGCAGCCAAGCTAGCGGGGGTTACGAGCAGTACTTC
TRBJ2-1 TRBV7-8 NA TRBD1 CASSPGQGIEQFF TGTGCCAGCAGCCCGGGACAGGGAATTGAGCAGTTCTTC
TRBJ1-2 TRBV27 NA NA CASSLTPQGRNYGYTF TGTGCCAGCAGTTTAACCCCACAGGGCCGTAACTATGGCTACACCTTC
TRBJ2-2 TRBV7-9 NA TRBD1 CASSLEGQGPTGELFF TGTGCCAGCAGCTTAGAGGGACAGGGTCCCACCGGGGAGCTGTTTTTT
TRBJ1-1 TRBV6-5 few TRBD1 CASSYSQGAPTEAFF TGTGCCAGCAGTTACTCACAGGGGGCCCCCACTGAAGCTTTCTTT
TRBJ2-7 TRBV10-3 NA TRBD1 CAIRDREPNEQYF TGTGCCATCAGAGACAGGGAACCCAACGAGCAGTACTTC
TRBJ2-7 TRBV6-5 NA TRBD2 CASRTSGYEQYF TGTGCCAGCAGGACTAGCGGCTACGAGCAGTACTTC
TRBJ2-5 TRBV23-1 once TRBD1 CASSQTDRGVSGSQETQYF TGCGCCAGCAGTCAAACGGACAGGGGGGTCAGCGGGAGCCAAGAGACCCAGTACTTC
TRBJ1-1 TRBV21-1 NA NA CASSKVRSWDKDPPDTEAFF TGTGCCAGCAGCAAAGTAAGGTCTTGGGACAAGGATCCGCCAGACACTGAAGCTTTCTTT
TRBJ1-5 TRBV7-9 few NA CASSLGAQGSDQPQHF TGTGCCAGCAGCTTAGGGGCTCAGGGTTCCGATCAGCCCCAGCATTTT
TRBJ1-1 TRBV6-1 NA NA CASSEHMGGYEAFF TGTGCCAGCAGTGAACACATGGGAGGGTATGAAGCTTTCTTT
TRBJ2-4 TRBV10-2 NA NA CASVPGREKGNIQYF TGCGCCAGCGTACCGGGTCGGGAGAAGGGAAACATTCAGTACTTC